This T cell receptor beta chain is from a study of T cell repertoires in cytomegalovirus infection (dated by TCRdb to about 2019). General notes on the study: Donor HLA type was relevant to the analysis, because carriage of CMV infection together with the matching HLA type was indicated by public TCR beta signatures. The paper's findings and limits, for the study overall: In both this cohort and an independent approximately 400-donor cohort, the cumulative frequency of public TCR beta family members distinguished carriers of CMV infection plus the relevant HLA type. The ex vivo response was dominated by HLA-C-restricted CMV-specific TCR beta clonotypes, and the single most frequent clonotype in two of eight donors was supplied by these HLA-C-restricted clonotypes.

TCRdb names Illumina HiSeq 1500 as the instrument used. TCRdb reprocessing: public reads trimmed at Q25 with fastp, clones called with MiXCR, in-frame beta chains kept. Records with the same CDR3 protein are collapsed into one entry carrying the most frequent genes and DNA. The sample table lists 200,000 to 300,000 distinct CDR3 sequences, roughly an eighth of them with a count of one. The ten largest make up roughly 8.9% of the sample. The table lists this clonotype with many counts. Its antigen is still unknown. Base qualities are not at hand, and no much larger clone is one base apart. The TCR sequence derives from a human donor in good health (CMV status not recorded). Some clones in this sample may be carry-over from other donors' samples. The sample taken for sequencing was PBMCs.

The nucleotides read TGTGCCAGCAGACGCACCCGGGGGGACAATCAGCCCCAGCATTTT. This gives the protein CASRRTRGDNQPQHF. The V gene is TRBV28 and the J gene is TRBJ1-5; TRBD1 might be the D gene, on 5 matching bases. From cysteine to phenylalanine, the CDR3 is 15 amino acids long. This entry keeps only the CDR3 DNA: 45 bases, framed from base 1. Based on the germline V gene, the CDR1 and CDR2 sequences are MDHEN and SYDVKM. At the junction V is shortened by 6 bases and J by 3 bases, with 15 bases in between.